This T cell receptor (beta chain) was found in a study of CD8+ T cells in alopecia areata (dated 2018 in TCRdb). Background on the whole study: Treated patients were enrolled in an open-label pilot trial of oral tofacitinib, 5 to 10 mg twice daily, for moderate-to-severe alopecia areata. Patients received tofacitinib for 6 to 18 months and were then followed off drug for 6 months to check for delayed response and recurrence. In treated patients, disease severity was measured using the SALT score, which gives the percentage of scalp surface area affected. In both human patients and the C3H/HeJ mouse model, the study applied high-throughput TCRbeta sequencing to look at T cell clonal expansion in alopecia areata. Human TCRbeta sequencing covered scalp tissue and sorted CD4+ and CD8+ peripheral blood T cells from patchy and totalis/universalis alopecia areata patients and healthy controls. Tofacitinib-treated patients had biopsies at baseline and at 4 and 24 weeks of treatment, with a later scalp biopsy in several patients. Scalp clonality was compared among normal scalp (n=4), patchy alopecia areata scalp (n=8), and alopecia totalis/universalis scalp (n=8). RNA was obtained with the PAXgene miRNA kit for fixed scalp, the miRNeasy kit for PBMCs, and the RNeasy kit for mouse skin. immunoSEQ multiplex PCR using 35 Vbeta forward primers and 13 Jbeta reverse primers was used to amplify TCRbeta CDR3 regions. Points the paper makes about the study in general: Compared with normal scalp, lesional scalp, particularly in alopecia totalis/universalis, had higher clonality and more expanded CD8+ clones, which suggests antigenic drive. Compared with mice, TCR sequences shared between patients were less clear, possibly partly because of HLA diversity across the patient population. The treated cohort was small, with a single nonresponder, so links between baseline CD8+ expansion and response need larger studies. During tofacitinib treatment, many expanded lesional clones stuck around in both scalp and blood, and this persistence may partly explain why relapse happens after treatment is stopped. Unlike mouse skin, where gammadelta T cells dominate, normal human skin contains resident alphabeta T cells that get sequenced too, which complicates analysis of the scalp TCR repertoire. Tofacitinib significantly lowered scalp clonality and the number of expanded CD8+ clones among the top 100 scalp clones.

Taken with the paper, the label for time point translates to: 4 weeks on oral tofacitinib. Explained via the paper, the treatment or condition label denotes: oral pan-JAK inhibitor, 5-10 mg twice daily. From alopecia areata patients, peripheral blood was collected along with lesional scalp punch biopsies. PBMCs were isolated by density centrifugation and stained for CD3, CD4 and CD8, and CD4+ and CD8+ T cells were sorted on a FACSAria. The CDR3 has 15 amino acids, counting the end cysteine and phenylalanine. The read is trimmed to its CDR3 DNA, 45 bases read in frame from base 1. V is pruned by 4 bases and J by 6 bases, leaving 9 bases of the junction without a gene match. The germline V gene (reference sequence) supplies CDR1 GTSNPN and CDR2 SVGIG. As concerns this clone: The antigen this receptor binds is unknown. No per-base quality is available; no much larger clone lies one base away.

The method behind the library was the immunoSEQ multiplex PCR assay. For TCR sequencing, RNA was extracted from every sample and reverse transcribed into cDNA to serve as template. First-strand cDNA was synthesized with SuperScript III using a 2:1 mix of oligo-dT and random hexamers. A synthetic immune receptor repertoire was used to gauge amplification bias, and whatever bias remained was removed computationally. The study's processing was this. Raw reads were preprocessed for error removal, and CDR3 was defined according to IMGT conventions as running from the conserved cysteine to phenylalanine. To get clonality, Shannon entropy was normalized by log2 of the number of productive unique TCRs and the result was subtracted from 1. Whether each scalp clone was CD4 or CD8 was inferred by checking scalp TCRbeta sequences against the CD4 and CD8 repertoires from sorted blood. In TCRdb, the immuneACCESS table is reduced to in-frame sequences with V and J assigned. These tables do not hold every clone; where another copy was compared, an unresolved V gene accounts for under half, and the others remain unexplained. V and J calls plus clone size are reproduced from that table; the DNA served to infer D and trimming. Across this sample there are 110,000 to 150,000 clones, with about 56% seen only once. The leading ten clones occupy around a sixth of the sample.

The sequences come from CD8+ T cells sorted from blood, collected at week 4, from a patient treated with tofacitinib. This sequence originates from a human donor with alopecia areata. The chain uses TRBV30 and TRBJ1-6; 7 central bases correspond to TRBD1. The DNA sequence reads TGTGCCTGGACCTCGACAGGGATCGGTAATTCACCCCTCCACTTT. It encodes CAWTSTGIGNSPLHF.